Listed here is a single T cell receptor beta chain. Its antigen remains unidentified. One base away there is no much larger clone; base qualities are not given. The source of the sample is a study of blood T cell repertoires in COVID-19 (dated by TCRdb to about 2020). With respect to the entire study: The collaborator samples originated in the United States, Italy and Spain and spanned the acute and convalescent phases of COVID-19. HLA class I and class II types, where available, came from metadata supplied by the sample provider rather than from assay-based typing. A freely available public database, intended as a resource for researchers studying the immune response to SARS-CoV-2, is where the repertoires were released. Samples were obtained from the ongoing ImmuneRACE study (first 160 participants) and from 1,200 or so subjects provided by 6 global collaborators. The prospective study material was composed of cDNA or gDNA derived from T cells, B-cell-depleted T cells, or PBMCs. Deeply sampled blood TCRbeta repertoires from subjects exposed to, actively infected with, or recovered from COVID-19 were included in the dataset. Nearly every sample came with metadata listing a de-identified subject ID, COVID-19 status, age in years and sex. General conclusions and limits of the study: How much clinical and demographic metadata was included differed by source and by participant, and the metadata was provided uncurated.

TCRbeta CDR3 regions were amplified from genomic DNA using the immunoSEQ Assay, a bias-controlled multiplex PCR. Per the original workflow: The number of nucleated cells in each sample was estimated from the amplification of reference gene primers within the assay. To quantify the absolute abundance of each unique TCRbeta CDR3 rearrangement, sequence reads were collapsed and filtered. For each sample, productive Simpson clonality was calculated by taking the square root of Simpson's diversity index across productive rearrangements. TCRdb mirrors the immuneACCESS table, restricted to in-frame sequences. Some clones are absent from its copies; in checked studies, under half trace to an unresolved V gene, and the reason for the others is unknown. That table supplies the V and J calls and clone size; D and trimming were determined from the DNA. The sample records 70,000 to 80,000 clones, 84% of which are singletons. The top ten hold about 11% of the sample.

The CDR3 numbers 13 residues from cysteine through phenylalanine. The sequence is cut down to CDR3 DNA, 39 bases in frame from base 1. CDR1 SGHTA and CDR2 FQGNSA were looked up in the germline V gene. V is shortened by 5 bases, J by 5 bases, and the region joining them spans 12 bases. Each collaborating institution followed its own protocols to collect whole blood in K2EDTA tubes. For TCRbeta analysis, collaborators shipped samples as frozen whole blood, isolated PBMCs, or DNA extracted from either of those sample types. The sequence came from a human donor in a cohort sampled during active COVID-19. The sequence links TRBV7-2 to TRBJ1-1, with TRBD1 perhaps the D gene, on 5 matching bases. Specimen: peripheral blood. The CDR3 protein sequence reads: CASSRGVGTEAFF. The sequenced DNA is TGTGCCAGCAGCCGGGGGGTAGGTACTGAAGCTTTCTTT. Supplemented by the reference TRBV7-2 and TRBJ1-1 proteins around the CDR3, the complete variable domain is GAGVSQSPSNKVTEKGKDVELRCDPISGHTALYWYRQSLGQGLEFLIYFQGNSAPDKSGLPSDRFSAERTGGSVSTLTIQRTQQEDSAVYLCASSRGVGTEAFFGQGTRLTVV.